One and the same sample provided the 16 T cell receptor beta chains below, sequenced in a study of OX40 agonist ivuxolimab in advanced cancers. The assay was immunoSEQ multiplex PCR, and TCRdb's table has in-frame clones only and misses some. The sample lists about 83,000 clones, approximately 79% occurring once. The sequencing here drew on CD4+ or CD8+ T cells sorted from blood, taken in a trial of the OX40 agonist ivuxolimab. These receptors were taken from an adult with an advanced solid tumor such as melanoma, head and neck, liver or kidney cancer.

The chain is built from TRBV6-6 and TRBJ1-6; 8 bases line up with TRBD1. Trimming removed 7 bases from V and 10 bases from J; junction bases left unmatched: 12. Germline V lookup: CDR1 MNHNY, CDR2 SVGAGI (reference sequence). The CDR3 has 15 amino acids. CDR3 DNA sequence: TGTGCCAGCACCTATGATGGACAGGGAAGGTCACCCCTCCACTTT. Amino acid sequence: CASTYDGQGRSPLHF.

The V gene is TRBV7-9, the J gene TRBJ1-2; perhaps TRBD1 as D (5 bases). Trimming pared 4 bases from V and 8 bases from J, leaving 11 bases between. The CDR3 loop spans 12 amino acids. Germline CDR1 SEHNR, CDR2 FQNEAQ (reference sequence). CDR3 sequence reads: CASSSWGDGYTF. The DNA for the CDR3 is TGTGCCAGCAGCTCATGGGGGGACGGCTACACCTTC.

V is TRBV6-6 and J is TRBJ2-5; D perhaps matches TRBD2 (6 bases). Germline CDR1 and CDR2: MNHNY and SVGAGI (reference sequence). The V gene lost 6 bases and the J gene lost 5 bases, with 13 bases spanning the gap. This CDR3 spans 13 amino acids. CDR3 protein: CASSRTGGETQYF. The CDR3 DNA follows: TGTGCCAGCAGCAGGACTGGGGGGGAGACCCAGTACTTC.

This clone came up a few times. The CDR3 DNA sequence: TGTGCCACGCGACGAGCCGGGACAACGAACACCGGGGAGCTGTTTTTT. Its translation: CATRRAGTTNTGELFF. V is TRBV15 and J is TRBJ2-2, with D possibly TRBD1 on 6 matching bases. CDR3 length: 16 residues. Per the germline V gene, CDR1 is LNHNV and CDR2 is YYDKDF (reference sequence). V lost 9 bases and J lost 0, with 17 bases in between.

The rearrangement links TRBV28 to TRBJ1-5; D perhaps matches TRBD1 (5 bases). The CDR3 covers 16 residues. V lost 3 bases, J lost 3 bases, and 15 bases lay in between. Germline CDR1 MDHEN, CDR2 SYDVKM. CDR3 sequence reads: CASSLRGTDYNQPQHF. Here the CDR3 DNA reads TGTGCCAGCAGTTTGCGGGGGACGGATTACAATCAGCCCCAGCATTTT.

The CDR3: CASSYGSHSGNTIYF. The CDR3 nucleotides read TGTGCCAGCAGTTACGGCTCACACTCTGGAAACACCATATATTTT. The gene calls are TRBV6-5 and TRBJ1-3; D is undetermined. In germline, CDR1 is MNHEY, CDR2 SVGAGI. The V end lost 2 bases, the J end lost 0 bases, and 8 bases lay between the germline ends. The CDR3 is 15 amino acids.

The chain recombines TRBV5-1 with TRBJ2-2; no firm D call. V was trimmed by 2 bases and J by 2 bases, leaving 4 bases between them. There are 13 residues in the CDR3. The V gene's germline CDR1 is SGHRS and CDR2 YFSETQ. This chain's CDR3 is CASSLDNTGELFF. The CDR3 region has the DNA TGCGCCAGCAGCTTAGACAACACCGGGGAGCTGTTTTTT.

This clone occurred a few times. The V and J genes are TRBV2 and TRBJ1-1, with 7 bases identical to TRBD1. Germline V gene sequence: CDR1 SNHLY, CDR2 FYNNEI. V dropped 6 bases and J dropped 1; count of bases not matched to a gene: 2. The CDR3 contains 13 residues. The chain's CDR3 is CASRTGENTEAFF. The CDR3 DNA is TGTGCCAGCAGAACAGGGGAGAACACTGAAGCTTTCTTT.

V is TRBV7-2 and J is TRBJ1-5; D ambiguous. Germline assignment: CDR1 SGHTA and CDR2 FQGNSA. Trimming cost V 3 bases and J 7 bases, with 16 bases left between them. This CDR3 contains 15 residues. CDR3 DNA sequence: TGTGCCAGCAGCTTCCTGGTTTCTATCGGGCAGCCCCAGCATTTT. Translated: CASSFLVSIGQPQHF.

This clone was observed once. The J gene is TRBJ1-1, the V gene TRBV29-1; the D gene is possibly TRBD1 (5 bases). The CDR3 runs to 15 residues. Deletions cut 4 bases from V and 4 bases from J, with 19 bases between. CDR1 is SQVTM and CDR2 is ANQGSEA in the germline V gene. For the CDR3, the DNA is TGCAGCGTTGGAGCTGACGGGGAAGGGGTCACTGAAGCTTTCTTT. This encodes CSVGADGEGVTEAFF.

The chain links TRBV6-6 to TRBJ2-3; possible D gene TRBD2, 6 bases. The CDR3 is 15 amino acids. Trimming took off 7 bases at V and 2 bases at J, with 16 bases between the two ends. Germline values: CDR1 MNHNY, CDR2 SVGAGI (reference sequence). The CDR3 sequence is CASNHGSTVTDTQYF. The CDR3 DNA reads as TGTGCCAGCAATCACGGGAGTACGGTCACAGATACGCAGTATTTT.

This clone was seen a single time. The chain links TRBV28 to TRBJ2-1; a possible D gene is TRBD2 (7 bases). The CDR3 runs to 15 residues. V lost 1 base to trimming and J lost 8 bases, with 15 bases between them. Per the germline V gene, CDR1 is MDHEN and CDR2 is SYDVKM. CDR3 loop: CASSLLWGGRYEQFF. The CDR3 coding sequence is TGTGCCAGCAGTTTATTGTGGGGGGGCCGCTATGAGCAGTTCTTC.

The chain has TRBV4-3 and TRBJ2-1; D may match TRBD1 or TRBD2 (5 bases each). The germline V gene encodes CDR1 LGHNA and CDR2 YSLEER. The CDR3 extends over 13 amino acids. Trimming took off 1 base at V and 9 bases at J, with 10 bases between the two ends. The CDR3 sequence is CASSQGRDGEQFF. For the CDR3, the DNA is TGCGCCAGCAGCCAAGGCAGGGACGGTGAGCAGTTCTTC.

The V call is TRBV7-2, the J call TRBJ1-5; D is possibly TRBD1 (6 bases). With 5 bases removed from V and 4 bases from J, the gap between germline ends came to 12 bases. The length of the CDR3 is 14 residues. In germline, CDR1 is SGHTA, CDR2 FQGNSA. The CDR3 region is CASSEGGRNQPQHF. CDR3 coding DNA: TGTGCCAGCAGCGAAGGGGGTCGAAATCAGCCCCAGCATTTT.

The genes are TRBV19 and TRBJ2-3; a weak D match, TRBD1 (6 bases). The V gene lost 10 bases and the J gene lost 2 bases, with 22 bases spanning the gap. Germline assignment: CDR1 LNHDA and CDR2 SQIVND (reference sequence). The CDR3 spans 16 residues. The DNA for the CDR3 is TGTGCCACGCAGACACAGGGTATTAGTATCACAGATACGCAGTATTTT. Translated, it gives CATQTQGISITDTQYF.

The V call is TRBV2, the J call TRBJ2-1; 7 bases agree with TRBD1. Per germline, CDR1 SNHLY and CDR2 FYNNEI. CDR3 size: 14 residues. The V gene end was trimmed by 3 bases and the J gene end by 6 bases; junction bases not matched to a gene: 5. CDR3 bases: TGTGCCAGCAGTGACGGATGGGACAGCAATGAGCAGTTCTTC. Translated, it gives CASSDGWDSNEQFF.